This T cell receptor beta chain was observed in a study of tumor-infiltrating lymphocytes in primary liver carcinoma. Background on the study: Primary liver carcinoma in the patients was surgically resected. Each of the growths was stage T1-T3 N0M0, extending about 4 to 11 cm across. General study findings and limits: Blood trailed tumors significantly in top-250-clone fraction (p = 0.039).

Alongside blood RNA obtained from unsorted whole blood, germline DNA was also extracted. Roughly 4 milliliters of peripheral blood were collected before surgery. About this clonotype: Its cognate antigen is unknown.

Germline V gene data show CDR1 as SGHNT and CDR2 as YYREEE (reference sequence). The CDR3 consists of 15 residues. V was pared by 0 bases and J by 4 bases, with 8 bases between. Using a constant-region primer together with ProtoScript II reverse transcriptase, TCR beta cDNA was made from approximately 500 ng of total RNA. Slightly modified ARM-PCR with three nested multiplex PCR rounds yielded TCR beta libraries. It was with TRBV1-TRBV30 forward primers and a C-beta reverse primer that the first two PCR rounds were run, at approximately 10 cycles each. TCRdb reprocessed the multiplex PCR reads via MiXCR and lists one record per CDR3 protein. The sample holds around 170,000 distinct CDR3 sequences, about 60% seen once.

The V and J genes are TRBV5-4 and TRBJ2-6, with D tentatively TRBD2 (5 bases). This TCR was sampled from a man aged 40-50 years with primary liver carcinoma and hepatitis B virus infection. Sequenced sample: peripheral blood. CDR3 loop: CASSLGGYGANVLTF. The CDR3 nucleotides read TGTGCCAGCAGCTTGGGAGGGTACGGGGCCAACGTCCTGACTTTC.